These T cell receptor beta chains were read from a single sample in a study of radiotherapy plus CTLA-4 blockade in lung cancer. Measured with immunoSEQ multiplex PCR; TCRdb has only the in-frame clones, and not every one. The repertoire includes around 90,000 clones, approximately 80% of them detected once, and approximately 14% sits in the top ten. The specimen comprised peripheral blood, sampled from a patient treated with radiotherapy plus ipilimumab. These TCRs come from a human donor with non-small cell lung cancer that progressed on radiotherapy plus ipilimumab. The CDR3 runs from the conserved cysteine through the conserved F or W. D genes are given only for firm matches. A row's size may be missing; if present it is once, few, many or a size class.

j_gene	abundance	v_gene	d_gene	CDR3nt	CDR3aa
TRBJ1-1	.	TRBV7-9	TRBD1	TGTGCCAGCAGCTTAGGGGACAGGGTCTTTGGTGAAGCTTTCTTT	CASSLGDRVFGEAFF
TRBJ1-1	.	TRBV30	.	TGTGCCTGGGAGAACTCCGGGAGTTCTGAAGCTTTCTTT	CAWENSGSSEAFF
TRBJ1-1	once	TRBV7-2	.	TGTGCCAGCAGCTCCTCAGCCGGGAAAAACACTGAAGCTTTCTTT	CASSSSAGKNTEAFF
TRBJ1-1	.	TRBV5-1	TRBD1	TGCGCCAGCAGCTGGGGGACAGGTGGAGCTTTCTTT	CASSWGTGGAFF
TRBJ2-7	.	TRBV30	TRBD1	TGTGCCCTTAAGGGGACAGGGTCTTACGAGCAGTACTTC	CALKGTGSYEQYF
TRBJ2-3	.	TRBV7-9	.	TGTGCCAGCAGCTTAGGGACAGACAGCACAGATACGCAGTATTTT	CASSLGTDSTDTQYF
TRBJ1-1	few	TRBV19	.	TGTGCCAGTAGTATAGGACGACGAGAAGCTTTCTTT	CASSIGRREAFF
TRBJ2-2	once	TRBV9	.	TGTGCCAGCAGCCCCCGGGACCCCCCCTGGACCGGGGAGCTGTTTTTT	CASSPRDPPWTGELFF
TRBJ1-2	.	TRBV6-4	.	TGTGCCAGCAGCCCGAAACAGGGAGTCGGCTACACCTTC	CASSPKQGVGYTF
TRBJ1-1	.	TRBV14	.	TGTGCCAGCAGCCAATCAGGGGTTGAAGCTTTCTTT	CASSQSGVEAFF
TRBJ2-1	once	TRBV2	TRBD1	TGTGCCCAGCAGGGGACAGGGGGCATCAATGAGCAGTTCTTC	CAQQGTGGINEQFF
TRBJ2-2	.	TRBV29-1	TRBD1	TGCAGCGTCGGAGAGGGACAGGGGGCCGGGGAGCTGTTTTTT	CSVGEGQGAGELFF
TRBJ1-5	.	TRBV28	.	TGTGCCAGCAGTTTTGGGGGGAGGGATCAGCCCCAGCATTTT	CASSFGGRDQPQHF
TRBJ2-3	.	TRBV21-1	.	TGTGCCAGCAGCAAAGGGGTGGAAGGGGCCGAGGGGGCCGCAACAGATACGCAGTATTTT	CASSKGVEGAEGAATDTQYF
TRBJ2-7	.	TRBV7-2	.	TGTGCCAGCAGCTTAGCGACAGGAAGCTACGAGCAGTACTTC	CASSLATGSYEQYF
TRBJ1-4	.	TRBV5-6	TRBD1	TGTGCCAGCAGCTGGGGGACAGGTGGAGAAAAACTGTTTTTT	CASSWGTGGEKLFF
TRBJ2-5	once	TRBV18	TRBD1	TGTGCCAGCTCACCCCAGGACAGGCAAGAGACCCAGTACTTC	CASSPQDRQETQYF
TRBJ2-3	.	TRBV2	TRBD1	TGTGCCAGCAGGCCCGGACAGGGGGTCACAGATACGCAGTATTTT	CASRPGQGVTDTQYF
TRBJ2-1	few	TRBV15	TRBD2	TGTGCCACGCAAAGCGGGGGGACATCTGAGCAGTTCTTC	CATQSGGTSEQFF
TRBJ2-5	.	TRBV14	TRBD2	TGTGCCAGCAGCCTTCAAGGTTCACCGGGAGGGCCCGGTGAGCAGTACTTC	CASSLQGSPGGPGEQYF
TRBJ1-3	.	TRBV9	.	TGTGCCAGCAGCCCCCGCGGGGGCTCTGGAAACACCATATATTTT	CASSPRGGSGNTIYF
TRBJ2-1	.	TRBV27	TRBD2	TGTGCCAGCAGTTTACCCTCGGGACTAGGATACAATGAGCAGTTCTTC	CASSLPSGLGYNEQFF
TRBJ1-4	.	TRBV6-5	.	TGTGCCAGCAGTTACTCCGGCGGGGGTAATGAAAAACTGTTTTTT	CASSYSGGGNEKLFF
TRBJ2-7	.	TRBV11-2	TRBD2	TGTGCCAGCAGCTTACAGCGGGGGGGGTCCGAGCAGTACTTC	CASSLQRGGSEQYF
TRBJ2-5	.	TRBV28	TRBD2	TGTGCCAGCAGCCAAGCCGGGGGGGGCCGGGAGACCCAGTACTTC	CASSQAGGGRETQYF
TRBJ2-2	.	TRBV19	TRBD1	TGTGCCAGTAGTAGACAGGGGGCGCGAAACACCGGGGAGCTGTTTTTT	CASSRQGARNTGELFF
TRBJ1-4	few	TRBV19	.	TGTGCCAGTAAAGTTTCGAGTGGTGAAAAACTGTTTTTT	CASKVSSGEKLFF
TRBJ2-7	.	TRBV10-3	TRBD1	TGTGCCATCAGTCCCGACAGGGTCGAGCAGTACTTC	CAISPDRVEQYF
TRBJ2-7	.	TRBV11-3	TRBD2	TGTGCCAGCAGCCCTACCGGGACTAGCAACGCCGAGCAGTACTTC	CASSPTGTSNAEQYF
TRBJ2-1	.	TRBV7-9	TRBD2	TGTGCCAGCAGCTGGGAATTCGCTAGCGGGAGACATGAGCAGTTCTTC	CASSWEFASGRHEQFF
TRBJ2-3	.	TRBV5-1	.	TGCGCCAGCAGCCCGGCGAGGGGGATAGATACGCAGTATTTT	CASSPARGIDTQYF
TRBJ2-1	.	TRBV5-1	.	TGCGCCAGCAGGCGACAACCGGGGGGCGGCAATGAGCAGTTCTTC	CASRRQPGGGNEQFF
TRBJ2-7	.	TRBV5-1	TRBD1	TGCGCCAGCAGCTGGGACAGGGCCGCGGCCAGCTCCTACGAGCAGTACTTC	CASSWDRAAASSYEQYF
TRBJ1-2	.	TRBV7-2	.	TGTGCCAGCAGCAATTATGGCTACACCTTC	CASSNYGYTF
TRBJ2-7	.	TRBV25-1	.	TGTGCCAGCAGTGAAGCCGTGTGGGGGGACTACGAGCAGTACTTC	CASSEAVWGDYEQYF
TRBJ2-1	.	TRBV11-2	.	TGTGCCAGCAGCATCGGACTGAGTACCTACAATGAGCAGTTCTTC	CASSIGLSTYNEQFF
TRBJ1-1	once	TRBV5-1	TRBD1	TGCGCCAGCAGCTTGGGCAGGGGGATCGCTTCGGGGAACACTGAAGCTTTCTTT	CASSLGRGIASGNTEAFF
TRBJ2-3	.	TRBV2	.	TGTGCCAGCAGTGACGATCCAGCAGTGGCCTTAGGAGATACGCAGTATTTT	CASSDDPAVALGDTQYF
TRBJ2-7	.	TRBV4-3	TRBD2	TGCGCCAGCAGCCAGAGCCTAGGCGGGAGCGGAGAGCAGTACTTC	CASSQSLGGSGEQYF
TRBJ2-2	.	TRBV9	TRBD2	TGTGCCAGCAGCATTAGCGGGGTGAGCACCGGGGAGCTGTTTTTT	CASSISGVSTGELFF
TRBJ2-3	.	TRBV29-1	.	TGCAGCGTTGACCAGGGAACAGATACGCAGTATTTT	CSVDQGTDTQYF
TRBJ1-6	.	TRBV28	.	TGTGCCAGCAGTTTGTTAGACCGATATAATTCACCCCTCCACTTT	CASSLLDRYNSPLHF
TRBJ2-7	.	TRBV5-6	.	TGTGCCAGCAGCCGTCAAGGATACGAGCAGTACTTC	CASSRQGYEQYF
TRBJ1-1	.	TRBV6-4	.	TGTGCCAGCAGGACGGCAGCGACCAACACTGAAGCTTTCTTT	CASRTAATNTEAFF
TRBJ1-3	.	TRBV6-5	.	TGTGCCAGCAGTTACTCCGGGACGGATGGAAACACCATATATTTT	CASSYSGTDGNTIYF
TRBJ1-2	.	TRBV28	.	TGTGCCAGCAGTTTAGACTCGGGGCGGTATGGCTACACCTTC	CASSLDSGRYGYTF
TRBJ2-1	.	TRBV5-1	.	TGCGCCAGCACGACTTCGGGGGACGCCTACAATGAGCAGTTCTTC	CASTTSGDAYNEQFF
TRBJ2-7	.	TRBV30	.	TGTGCCCGTAGGGCAGGGACTCTCCACGAGCAGTACTTC	CARRAGTLHEQYF
TRBJ1-3	.	TRBV15	.	TGTGCCACCAGCAGAGGCTTTACCTCTGGAAACACCATATATTTT	CATSRGFTSGNTIYF